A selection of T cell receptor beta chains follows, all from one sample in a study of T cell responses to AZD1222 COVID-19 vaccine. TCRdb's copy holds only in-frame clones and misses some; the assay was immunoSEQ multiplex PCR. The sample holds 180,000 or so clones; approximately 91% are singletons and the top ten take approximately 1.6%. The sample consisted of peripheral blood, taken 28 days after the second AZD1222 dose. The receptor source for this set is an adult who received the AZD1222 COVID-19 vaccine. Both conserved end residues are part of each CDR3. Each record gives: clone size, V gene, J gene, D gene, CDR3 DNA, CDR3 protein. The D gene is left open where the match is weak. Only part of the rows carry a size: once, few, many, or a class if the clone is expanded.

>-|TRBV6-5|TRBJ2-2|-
TGTGCGGCGCGGGGTGGCGGGGAGCTGTTTTTT
CAARGGGELFF
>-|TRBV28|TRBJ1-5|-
TGTGCCAGCAGTCCCCCGGGGGGGGTAAATCAGCCCCAGCATTTT
CASSPPGGVNQPQHF
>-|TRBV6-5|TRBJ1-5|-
TGTGCCAGCACCGACATTTTGGGCAATCAGCCCCAGCATTTT
CASTDILGNQPQHF
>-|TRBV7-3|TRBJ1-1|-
TGTGCCAGCAGCTTGTCAGTGAACACTGAAGCTTTCTTT
CASSLSVNTEAFF
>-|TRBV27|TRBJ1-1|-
TGTGCCAGCAGTTTTGGGGGACTTTCGAAAGCTTTCTTT
CASSFGGLSKAFF
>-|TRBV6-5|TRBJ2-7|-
TGTGCCAGCAGTTACAAAGGGGATTACTACGAGCAGTACTTC
CASSYKGDYYEQYF
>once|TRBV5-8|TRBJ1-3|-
TGTGCCAGCAGCTCGGGACACCTCGGAAACACCATATATTTT
CASSSGHLGNTIYF
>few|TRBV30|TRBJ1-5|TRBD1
TGTGCCTGGAGTAGTTCCAGGGGGCCGTATAGCAATCAGCCCCAGCATTTT
CAWSSSRGPYSNQPQHF
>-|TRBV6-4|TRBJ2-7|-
TGTGCCAGCAGTGACTGGGAGTACGAGCAGTACTTC
CASSDWEYEQYF
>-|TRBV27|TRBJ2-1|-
TGTGCCAGCAGTCAGTCACCCAGGGATGAGCAGTTCTTC
CASSQSPRDEQFF
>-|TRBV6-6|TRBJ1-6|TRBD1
TGTGCCAGCAGTCCCTACCGGGACAGGGGGCGCAGCTCCTATAATTCACCCCTCCACTTT
CASSPYRDRGRSSYNSPLHF
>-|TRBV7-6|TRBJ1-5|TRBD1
TGTGCCAGCAGCTCCGGACAGGGCGTAGGTCAGCCCCAGCATTTT
CASSSGQGVGQPQHF
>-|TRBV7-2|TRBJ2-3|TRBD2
TGTGCCAGCAGCTTAAGGGACTATATAGGGTATTTT
CASSLRDYIGYF
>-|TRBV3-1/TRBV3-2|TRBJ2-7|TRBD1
TGTGCCAGCAGCCAAGCGGGACAGGGGGGGTCCTACGAGCAGTACTTC
CASSQAGQGGSYEQYF
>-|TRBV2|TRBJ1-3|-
TGTGCCAGCAGTGACCCCGGGACTGGAGGAAACACCATATATTTT
CASSDPGTGGNTIYF
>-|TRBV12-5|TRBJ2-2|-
TGTGCTAGTGGTCGGACGGTGAACACCGGGGAGCTGTTTTTT
CASGRTVNTGELFF
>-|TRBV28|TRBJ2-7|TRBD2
TGTGCCAGCCATTCAGCGGGGGGAGCCTACGAGCAGTACTTC
CASHSAGGAYEQYF
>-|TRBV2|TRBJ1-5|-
TGTGCCAGCAGTGAAGCGAAAGGGGCGCTAGGCAATCAGCCCCAGCATTTT
CASSEAKGALGNQPQHF
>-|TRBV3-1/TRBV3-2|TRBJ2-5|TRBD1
TGTGCCAGCAGCCAAGCCGGGACAGGGGTTTTGTACCAAGAGACCCAGTACTTC
CASSQAGTGVLYQETQYF
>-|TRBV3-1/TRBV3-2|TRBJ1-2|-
TGTGCCAGCAGCCTGGGAGGACAGACGCTGGATGGCTACACCTTC
CASSLGGQTLDGYTF
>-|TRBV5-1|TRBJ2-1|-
TGCGCCAGCAGCCTCGAGGCGAGCTCCTACAATGAGCAGTTCTTC
CASSLEASSYNEQFF
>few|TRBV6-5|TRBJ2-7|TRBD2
TGTGCCAGCAGTTACGAGGCGGGGGGTTTTAGTGAGCAGTACTTC
CASSYEAGGFSEQYF
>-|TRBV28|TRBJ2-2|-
TGTGCCAGCAGTTCAGCGGGTACGAACACCGGGGAGCTGTTTTTT
CASSSAGTNTGELFF